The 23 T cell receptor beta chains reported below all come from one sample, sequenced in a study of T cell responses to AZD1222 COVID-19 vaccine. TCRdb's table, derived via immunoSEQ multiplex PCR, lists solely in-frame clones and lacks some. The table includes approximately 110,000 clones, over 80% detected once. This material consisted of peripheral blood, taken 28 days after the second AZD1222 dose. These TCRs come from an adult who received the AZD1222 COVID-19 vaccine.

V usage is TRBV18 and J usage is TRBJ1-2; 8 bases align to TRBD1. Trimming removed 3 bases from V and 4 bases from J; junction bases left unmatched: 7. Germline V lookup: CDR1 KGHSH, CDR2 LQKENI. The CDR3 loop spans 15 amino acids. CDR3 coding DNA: TGTGCCAGCTCACCGGGAACAGGGGGTGGCTATGGCTACACCTTC. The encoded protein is CASSPGTGGGYGYTF.

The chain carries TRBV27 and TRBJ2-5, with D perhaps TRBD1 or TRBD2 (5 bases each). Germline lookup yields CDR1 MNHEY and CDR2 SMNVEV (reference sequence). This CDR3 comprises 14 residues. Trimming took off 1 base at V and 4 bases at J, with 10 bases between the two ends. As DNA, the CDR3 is TGTGCCAGCAGTTTATTCAGGGCGGGAGAGACCCAGTACTTC. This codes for CASSLFRAGETQYF.

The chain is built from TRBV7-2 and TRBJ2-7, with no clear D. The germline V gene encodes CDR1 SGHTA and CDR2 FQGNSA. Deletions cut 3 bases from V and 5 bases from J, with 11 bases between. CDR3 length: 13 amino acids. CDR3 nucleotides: TGTGCCAGCAGCTTGAACTGGCCGGACGAGCAGTACTTC. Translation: CASSLNWPDEQYF.

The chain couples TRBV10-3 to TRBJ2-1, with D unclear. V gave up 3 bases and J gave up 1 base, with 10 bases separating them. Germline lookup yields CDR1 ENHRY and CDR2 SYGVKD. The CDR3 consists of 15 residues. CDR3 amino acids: CAISDAGNSYNEQFF. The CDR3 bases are TGTGCCATCAGTGACGCTGGTAATTCCTACAATGAGCAGTTCTTC.

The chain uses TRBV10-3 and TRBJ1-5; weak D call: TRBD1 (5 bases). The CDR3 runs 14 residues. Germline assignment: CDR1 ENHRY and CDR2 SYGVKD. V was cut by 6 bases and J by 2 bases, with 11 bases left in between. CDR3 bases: TGTGCCATCAGCGAGGGGTGGGGCAATCAGCCCCAGCATTTT. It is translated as CAISEGWGNQPQHF.

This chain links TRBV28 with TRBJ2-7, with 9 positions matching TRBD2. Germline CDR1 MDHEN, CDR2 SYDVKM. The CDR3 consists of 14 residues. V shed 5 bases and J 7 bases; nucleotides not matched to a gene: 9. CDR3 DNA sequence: TGTGCCAGCAGTATCATTAGCGGGAGTGGTGAGCAGTACTTC. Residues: CASSIISGSGEQYF.

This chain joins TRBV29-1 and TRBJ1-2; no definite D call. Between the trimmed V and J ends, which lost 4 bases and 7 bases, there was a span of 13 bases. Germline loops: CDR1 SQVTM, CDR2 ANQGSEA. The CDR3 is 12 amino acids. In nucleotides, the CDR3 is TGCAGCGTTGCCGGGGTCCAAGCTGGCTACACCTTC. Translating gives CSVAGVQAGYTF.

CDR3 sequence reads: CASSFLAGQYNEQFF. As DNA, the CDR3 is TGCGCCAGCAGCTTCCTAGCGGGCCAATACAATGAGCAGTTCTTC. The chain uses TRBV5-1 and TRBJ2-1; the match to TRBD2 covers 8 bases. CDR3 length equals 15 residues. With 2 bases clipped from V and 4 bases from J, the junction kept 5 bases outside the gene matches. Germline-derived CDR1 and CDR2 are SGHRS and YFSETQ.

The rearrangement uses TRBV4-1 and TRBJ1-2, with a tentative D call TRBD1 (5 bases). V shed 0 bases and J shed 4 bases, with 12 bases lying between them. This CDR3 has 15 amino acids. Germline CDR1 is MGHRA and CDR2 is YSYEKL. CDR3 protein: CASSQERGLPYGYTF. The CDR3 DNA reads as TGCGCCAGCAGCCAAGAAAGGGGCCTCCCCTATGGCTACACCTTC.

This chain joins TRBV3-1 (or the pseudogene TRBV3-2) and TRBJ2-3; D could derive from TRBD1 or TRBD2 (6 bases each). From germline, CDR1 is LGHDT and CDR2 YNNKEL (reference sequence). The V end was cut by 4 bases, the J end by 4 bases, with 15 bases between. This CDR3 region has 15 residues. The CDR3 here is CASSPIGGLPDTQYF. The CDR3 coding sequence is TGTGCCAGCAGCCCCATAGGGGGGTTGCCAGATACGCAGTATTTT.

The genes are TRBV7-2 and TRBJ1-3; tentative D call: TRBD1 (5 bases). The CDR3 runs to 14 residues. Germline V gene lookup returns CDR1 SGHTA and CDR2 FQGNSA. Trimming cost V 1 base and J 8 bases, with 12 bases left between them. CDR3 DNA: TGTGCCAGCAGCTTAGAATCGCCGGGGGACACCATATATTTT. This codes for CASSLESPGDTIYF.

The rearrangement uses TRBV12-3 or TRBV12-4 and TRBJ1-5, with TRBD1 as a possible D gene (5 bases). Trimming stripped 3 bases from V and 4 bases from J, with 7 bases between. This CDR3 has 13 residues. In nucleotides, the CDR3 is TGTGCCAGCAGTTTCAGGGAAAATCAGCCCCAGCATTTT. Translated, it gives CASSFRENQPQHF.

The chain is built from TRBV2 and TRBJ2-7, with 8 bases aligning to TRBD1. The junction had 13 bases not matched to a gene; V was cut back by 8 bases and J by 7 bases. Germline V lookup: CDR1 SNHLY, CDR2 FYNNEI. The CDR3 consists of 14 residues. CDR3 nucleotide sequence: TGTGCCAGCCGGGACAGGTCCACAAATGGGGAGCAGTACTTC. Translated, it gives CASRDRSTNGEQYF.

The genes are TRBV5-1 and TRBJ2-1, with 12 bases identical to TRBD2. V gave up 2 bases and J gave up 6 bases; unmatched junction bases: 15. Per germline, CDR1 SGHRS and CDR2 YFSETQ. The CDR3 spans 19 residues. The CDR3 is CASSFLAGGVSRGPNEQFF. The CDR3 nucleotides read TGCGCCAGCAGCTTTCTAGCGGGAGGGGTGAGCAGAGGGCCCAATGAGCAGTTCTTC.

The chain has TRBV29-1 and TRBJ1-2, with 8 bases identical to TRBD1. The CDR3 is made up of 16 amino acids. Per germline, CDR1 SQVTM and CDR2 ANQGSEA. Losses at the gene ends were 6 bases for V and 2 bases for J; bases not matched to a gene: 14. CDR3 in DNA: TGCAGCGTCCCGAAGGTGATATCAGGGGGCAACTATGGCTACACCTTC. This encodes CSVPKVISGGNYGYTF.

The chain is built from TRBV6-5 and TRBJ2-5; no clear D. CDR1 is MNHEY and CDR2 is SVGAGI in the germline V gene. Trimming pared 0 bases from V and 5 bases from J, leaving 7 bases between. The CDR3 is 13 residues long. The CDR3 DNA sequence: TGTGCCAGCAGTTACTCTGCACGGGAGACCCAGTACTTC. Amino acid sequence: CASSYSARETQYF.

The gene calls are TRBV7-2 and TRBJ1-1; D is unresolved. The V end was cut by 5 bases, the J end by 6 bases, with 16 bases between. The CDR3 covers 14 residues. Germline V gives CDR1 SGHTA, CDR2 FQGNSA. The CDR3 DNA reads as TGTGCCAGCAGCCCCTGGTCCGGAGGGTCTGAAGCTTTCTTT. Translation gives CASSPWSGGSEAFF.

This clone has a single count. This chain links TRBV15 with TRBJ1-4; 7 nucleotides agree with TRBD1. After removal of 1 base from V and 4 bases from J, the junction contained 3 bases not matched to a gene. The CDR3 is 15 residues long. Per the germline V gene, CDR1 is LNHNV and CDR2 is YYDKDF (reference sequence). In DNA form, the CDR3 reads TGTGCCACCAGCAGAGCGGACAGGAATAATGAAAAACTGTTTTTT. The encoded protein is CATSRADRNNEKLFF.

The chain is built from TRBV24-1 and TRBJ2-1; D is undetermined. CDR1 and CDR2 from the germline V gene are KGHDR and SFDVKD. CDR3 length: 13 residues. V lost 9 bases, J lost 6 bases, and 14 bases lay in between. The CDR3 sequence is CATQSRPFNEQFF. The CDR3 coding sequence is TGTGCCACCCAGTCTCGCCCCTTCAATGAGCAGTTCTTC.

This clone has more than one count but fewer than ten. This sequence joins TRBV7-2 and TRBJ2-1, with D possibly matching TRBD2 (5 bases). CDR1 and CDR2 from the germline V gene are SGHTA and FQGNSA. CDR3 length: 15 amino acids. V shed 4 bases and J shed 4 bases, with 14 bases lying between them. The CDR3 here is CASSSASAGYNEQFF. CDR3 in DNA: TGTGCCAGCAGCTCCGCCTCTGCGGGTTACAATGAGCAGTTCTTC. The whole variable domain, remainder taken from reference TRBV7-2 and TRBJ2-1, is GAGVSQSPSNKVTEKGKDVELRCDPISGHTALYWYRQSLGQGLEFLIYFQGNSAPDKSGLPSDRFSAERTGGSVSTLTIQRTQQEDSAVYLCASSSASAGYNEQFFGPGTRLTVL.

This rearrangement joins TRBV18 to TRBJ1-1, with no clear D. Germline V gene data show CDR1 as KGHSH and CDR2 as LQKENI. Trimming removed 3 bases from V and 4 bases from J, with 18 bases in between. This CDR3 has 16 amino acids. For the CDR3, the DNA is TGTGCCAGCTCACCGTCCGTTTTACCCGGGAGCACTGAAGCTTTCTTT. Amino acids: CASSPSVLPGSTEAFF.

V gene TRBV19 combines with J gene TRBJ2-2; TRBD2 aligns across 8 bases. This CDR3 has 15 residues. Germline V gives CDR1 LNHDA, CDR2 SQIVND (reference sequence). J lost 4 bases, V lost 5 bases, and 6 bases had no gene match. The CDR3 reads CASSWRGAGTGELFF. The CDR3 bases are TGTGCCAGTAGTTGGCGGGGGGCCGGCACCGGGGAGCTGTTTTTT.

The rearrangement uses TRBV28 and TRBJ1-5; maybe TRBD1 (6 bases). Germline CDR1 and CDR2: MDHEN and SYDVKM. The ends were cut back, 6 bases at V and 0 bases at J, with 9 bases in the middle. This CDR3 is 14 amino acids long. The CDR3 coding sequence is TGTGCCAGCAGGAGGACAGCTAGCAATCAGCCCCAGCATTTT. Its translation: CASRRTASNQPQHF.